The text below deals with one T cell receptor (beta chain). Authors' analysis steps: Amplification of reference gene primers provided the estimated nucleated cell counts. Using immunoSEQ multiplex PCR, the repertoire was profiled, and TCRdb retains in-frame clones only, with some absent. V and J calls and clone size are given by that table; D and trimming were obtained from the DNA. The sample contains some 180,000 clones, about 82% of which appear only once. The entry originates in a study of blood T cell repertoires in COVID-19. Study overall: Spain, Italy and the United States supplied samples that represented acute and convalescent COVID-19. T cells, B-cell-depleted T cells, or PBMCs supplied cDNA or gDNA.

Trimming stripped 8 bases from V and 4 bases from J, with 9 bases between. The CDR3 length is 12 residues. In germline, CDR1 is MNHEY, CDR2 SVGEGT. Patients from Seattle were sampled longitudinally, starting during active infection. This chain uses TRBV6-2 or TRBV6-3 with TRBJ2-1; D is undetermined. This TCR came from a woman of 80 years or more with COVID-19, enrolled during active disease. Sequencing was done on a sample of peripheral blood. The CDR3 here is CASGPSYNEQFF. Written as DNA, the CDR3 is TGTGCCAGCGGCCCCAGTTACAATGAGCAGTTCTTC.